The next 12 T cell receptor beta chains were all read from a single sample in a study of blood T cells in healthy people across ages. The use of a sample-barcoded 5' primer and a J-beta primer mix characterized a second PCR of about 7 to 12 cycles. TCRdb analysed the 5' RACE reads with MiXCR anew, one entry per CDR3 protein. This sample carries roughly 1,100,000 distinct CDR3 sequences, approximately 26% of them seen once, and the ten largest clones take approximately 0.7%. This same sample was also part of a study on T cells of mothers and their children.

Material: blood. These receptors all stem from a girl aged 2-15 years in good health.

This clonotype was found a few times. V is TRBV6-6 and J is TRBJ1-5; tentatively, D is TRBD1 (5 bases). V shed 7 bases and J shed 7 bases, with 14 bases lying between them. Germline lookup yields CDR1 MNHNY and CDR2 SVGAGI (reference sequence). This CDR3 comprises 13 residues. CDR3 nucleotide sequence: TGTGCCAGCAAAGCAGGGCGTGAGCAGCCCCAGCATTTT. Translation: CASKAGREQPQHF.

This clonotype showed up just a few times. The chain combines TRBV7-3 with TRBJ2-1; D is uncertain. This CDR3 is 14 amino acids long. Germline-derived CDR1 and CDR2 are SGHTA and FQGTGA. V lost 6 bases and J lost 0, with 9 bases in between. In DNA form, the CDR3 reads TGTGCCAGCAGACATCATAGCTCCTACAATGAGCAGTTCTTC. This translates into CASRHHSSYNEQFF.

This clonotype was seen only a few times. This chain joins TRBV5-6 and TRBJ1-2; D call uncertain. V lost 0 bases to trimming and J lost 4 bases, with 10 bases between them. CDR3 length: 14 residues. The germline V gene encodes CDR1 SGHDT and CDR2 YYEEEE. This chain's CDR3 is CASSLVNRPYGYTF. Here the CDR3 DNA reads TGTGCCAGCAGCTTGGTGAACCGGCCCTATGGCTACACCTTC.

This clonotype was recorded a few times. V gene TRBV15 combines with J gene TRBJ2-1; D is possibly TRBD2 (5 bases). The CDR3 is 14 amino acids. Germline assignment: CDR1 LNHNV and CDR2 YYDKDF (reference sequence). V lost 4 bases and J lost 10, with 17 bases in between. The CDR3 coding sequence is TGTGCCACCAGCACCGACTTCGGGGTCGGAGAGCAGTTCTTC. Translating gives CATSTDFGVGEQFF.

This clonotype was seen a handful of times. V is TRBV28 and J is TRBJ1-2, with a weak D call TRBD1 (5 bases). The V end lost 6 bases, the J end lost 4 bases, and 21 bases lay between the germline ends. CDR1 MDHEN and CDR2 SYDVKM come from the germline V gene. This CDR3 comprises 16 residues. The CDR3 region is CASSLKTARLAYGYTF. The CDR3 region has the DNA TGTGCCAGCAGCTTGAAGACAGCCCGGCTGGCCTATGGCTACACCTTC.

This clonotype was found a few times. The chain combines TRBV7-2 with TRBJ2-1, with D perhaps being TRBD1 or TRBD2 (5 bases each). Trimming removed 2 bases from V and 6 bases from J, with 14 bases in between. The CDR3 has 15 amino acids. Germline V gives CDR1 SGHTA, CDR2 FQGNSA. CDR3 loop: CASSLTGQGANEQFF. The CDR3 DNA reads TGTGCCAGCAGCTTAACGGGGCAGGGCGCCAATGAGCAGTTCTTC.

The V gene is TRBV10-2, the J gene TRBJ2-5; the match to TRBD2 covers 10 bases. CDR1 is WSHSY and CDR2 is SAAADI in the germline V gene. The V gene end was trimmed by 0 bases and the J gene end by 1 base; junction bases not matched to a gene: 2. The CDR3 contains 16 residues. For the CDR3, the DNA is TGCGCCAGCAGTGAGTCAGGACTAGCGGCCCAAGAGACCCAGTACTTC. Translated, it gives CASSESGLAAQETQYF.

There are a few counts of this clonotype. V is TRBV20-1 and J is TRBJ2-1; TRBD2 might be the D (6 bases). The DNA end is more similar to TRBJ2-7, so the J call may be wrong. Germline V gene lookup returns CDR1 DFQATT and CDR2 SNEGSKA (reference sequence). This CDR3 contains 15 residues. The CDR3 sequence is CSAREEGPRRDEQYF. The CDR3 DNA follows: TGCAGTGCTAGAGAGGAGGGGCCCAGACGGGACGAGCAGTACTTC.

CDR3 in DNA: TGTGCCACCAGTGATCCCACAGGGGGCGACTATGGCTACACCTTC. It yields the protein CATSDPTGGDYGYTF. V gene TRBV24-1 combines with J gene TRBJ1-2; 9 nucleotides line up with TRBD1. The CDR3 is 15 amino acids. V lost 3 bases and J lost 3; bases outside the gene matches: 4. Germline V gene sequence: CDR1 KGHDR, CDR2 SFDVKD.

The chain carries TRBV7-9 and TRBJ2-1; perhaps TRBD2 as D (7 bases). Gene TRBJ2-5 matches the end of the DNA better, so the J call may be wrong. The CDR3 is made up of 12 amino acids. Germline V gene data show CDR1 as SEHNR and CDR2 as FQNEAQ (reference sequence). This CDR3 is CASSLGGGAQYF. As DNA, the CDR3 is TGTGCCAGCAGCTTAGGCGGGGGCGCCCAGTACTTC.

As to this clonotype: Its ends do not fully match the called genes, so a read error is possible. The CDR3 region is CASSLLPGPQKWFF. CDR3 in DNA: TGTGCCAGCAGCTTATTACCGGGACCCCAAAAGTGGTTCTTC. The chain has TRBV7-3 and TRBJ2-5; the D gene could be TRBD1 or TRBD2 (5 bases each). The germline V gene encodes CDR1 SGHTA and CDR2 FQGTGA. The CDR3 consists of 14 residues.

The rearrangement joins TRBV29-1 to TRBJ2-1, with D possibly matching TRBD2 (5 bases). Germline V gives CDR1 SQVTM, CDR2 ANQGSEA. The ends were cut back, 6 bases at V and 7 bases at J, with 16 bases in the middle. The CDR3 length is 13 residues. CDR3 region: CSVRPVLGNEQFF. The DNA for the CDR3 is TGCAGCGTCCGACCAGTACTAGGAAATGAGCAGTTCTTC.